This T cell receptor (beta chain) was identified during a study of response to subunit inactivated influenza vaccine. Overall study results and limits: Authors suggested each seasonal influenza vaccination recruits few new T cells.

This clonotype was seen more than once but under ten times. The antigen remains unidentified. TCRdb re-called the RT-PCR reads through MiXCR, storing one row per CDR3 protein. The data show some 600,000 distinct CDR3 sequences, with 11% to 15% seen just once and approximately 7.6% held by the top ten. In germline, CDR1 is SQVTM, CDR2 ANQGSEA. This CDR3 region has 12 residues. V shed 7 bases and J shed 8 bases, with 15 bases lying between them. This clonotype was sampled from a man aged 45 to 65 who received an inactivated influenza vaccine. Sequences were derived from PBMCs from blood, sampled approximately 15 days before vaccination. V gene TRBV29-1 combines with J gene TRBJ2-1, with unresolved D. The CDR3 bases are TGCAGCGGTGGACGGTTTGACCATGAGCAGTTCTTC. Protein product: CSGGRFDHEQFF.